These T cell receptor beta chains were read from a single sample in a study of post-analysis software for immune sequencing data. One entry per CDR3 protein results from TCRdb running MiXCR on the PCR reads. Here the sample spans about 570,000 distinct CDR3 sequences, around a third being singletons. The sample comprised blood. These receptors came from a girl under 18 with multiple sclerosis. CDR3s include the opening cysteine and the closing phenylalanine or tryptophan. The D gene is left open where the match is weak. Rows give clone size only sometimes, using once, few, many, or a class for an expanded clone.

d_call: .; v_call: TRBV5-5; j_call: TRBJ2-7; clone_size: .; cdr3_aa: CASSLDQMTYEQYF; cdr3_nt: TGTGCCAGCAGCTTGGACCAGATGACTTACGAGCAGTACTTC
d_call: .; v_call: TRBV12-3/TRBV12-4; j_call: TRBJ1-5; clone_size: .; cdr3_aa: CASSGSYNQPQHF; cdr3_nt: TGTGCCAGCAGTGGGTCTTACAATCAGCCCCAGCATTTT
d_call: TRBD1; v_call: TRBV12-3/TRBV12-4; j_call: TRBJ2-7; clone_size: many; cdr3_aa: CASSGQGASTYEQYF; cdr3_nt: TGTGCCAGCAGTGGACAGGGGGCAAGTACCTACGAGCAGTACTTC
d_call: .; v_call: TRBV12-3/TRBV12-4; j_call: TRBJ1-1; clone_size: .; cdr3_aa: CASSLVTGPLEAFF; cdr3_nt: TGTGCCAGCAGTTTAGTCACAGGGCCCCTTGAAGCTTTCTTT
d_call: TRBD1; v_call: TRBV5-6; j_call: TRBJ2-1; clone_size: few; cdr3_aa: CASNQGQGHEQFF; cdr3_nt: TGTGCCAGCAACCAAGGACAGGGCCATGAGCAGTTCTTC
d_call: .; v_call: TRBV11-2; j_call: TRBJ2-7; clone_size: .; cdr3_aa: CASRHLKPILIVIRQYF; cdr3_nt: TGTGCCAGCAGACATCTGAAACCCATTTTGATTGTAATTCGGCAGTACTTC
d_call: TRBD1; v_call: TRBV28; j_call: TRBJ2-5; clone_size: .; cdr3_aa: CASSLPRQGSLETQYF; cdr3_nt: TGTGCCAGCAGTCTACCGAGACAGGGGAGTTTAGAGACCCAGTACTTC
d_call: TRBD1; v_call: TRBV7-9; j_call: TRBJ2-5; clone_size: .; cdr3_aa: CASSLTLRGETQYF; cdr3_nt: TGTGCCAGCAGCTTAACCCTCAGGGGGGAGACCCAGTACTTC
d_call: .; v_call: TRBV4-2; j_call: TRBJ2-3; clone_size: .; cdr3_aa: CASSQEAMAVGPTDTQYF; cdr3_nt: TGTGCCAGCAGCCAAGAGGCTATGGCGGTGGGCCCCACAGATACGCAGTATTTT
d_call: .; v_call: TRBV5-1; j_call: TRBJ1-3; clone_size: .; cdr3_aa: CASSLERIHSGNTIYF; cdr3_nt: TGCGCCAGCAGCTTGGAGAGGATTCACTCTGGAAACACCATATATTTT
d_call: .; v_call: TRBV3-1; j_call: TRBJ2-3; clone_size: few; cdr3_aa: CASSPETGTQYF; cdr3_nt: TGTGCCAGCAGCCCCGAGACGGGTACGCAGTATTTT
d_call: TRBD2; v_call: TRBV12-3/TRBV12-4; j_call: TRBJ2-1; clone_size: .; cdr3_aa: CASSLGGGRGVRNEQFF; cdr3_nt: TGTGCCAGCAGTTTAGGAGGGGGGCGGGGGGTCCGTAATGAGCAGTTCTTC
d_call: TRBD1; v_call: TRBV5-6; j_call: TRBJ2-7; clone_size: .; cdr3_aa: CASSYRDSRLYEQYF; cdr3_nt: TGTGCCAGCAGCTATCGGGACAGCCGGCTCTACGAGCAGTACTTC
d_call: .; v_call: TRBV9; j_call: TRBJ2-3; clone_size: .; cdr3_aa: CASSVVPATADTQYF; cdr3_nt: TGTGCCAGCAGCGTAGTGCCGGCGACAGCAGATACGCAGTATTTT
d_call: .; v_call: TRBV29-1; j_call: TRBJ2-3; clone_size: few; cdr3_aa: CSVALAGARRDTQYF; cdr3_nt: TGCAGCGTTGCTCTCGCGGGGGCCCGGAGAGATACGCAGTATTTT
d_call: .; v_call: TRBV15; j_call: TRBJ1-2; clone_size: few; cdr3_aa: CATSRPGRQGAFGYTF; cdr3_nt: TGTGCCACCAGCAGACCAGGGAGGCAGGGAGCTTTCGGCTACACCTTC
d_call: .; v_call: TRBV21-1; j_call: TRBJ2-7; clone_size: .; cdr3_aa: CASTSTGTSYEQYF; cdr3_nt: TGTGCCAGCACCTCGACGGGAACTTCCTACGAGCAGTACTTC
d_call: TRBD2; v_call: TRBV28; j_call: TRBJ2-5; clone_size: .; cdr3_aa: CASSLIPEISGLVQETQYF; cdr3_nt: TGTGCCAGCAGTTTAATTCCCGAGATTAGCGGACTAGTACAAGAGACCCAGTACTTC
d_call: TRBD2; v_call: TRBV5-1; j_call: TRBJ2-3; clone_size: .; cdr3_aa: CASSPRTSGADTQYF; cdr3_nt: TGCGCCAGCAGCCCCCGGACTAGTGGTGCAGATACGCAGTATTTT
d_call: TRBD1; v_call: TRBV10-3; j_call: TRBJ2-3; clone_size: .; cdr3_aa: CAISRQGNTDTQYF; cdr3_nt: TGTGCCATCAGTCGACAGGGAAACACAGATACGCAGTATTTT
d_call: TRBD1; v_call: TRBV28; j_call: TRBJ2-1; clone_size: .; cdr3_aa: CASTTGVDIQFF; cdr3_nt: TGTGCCAGCACGACAGGGGTGGACATTCAGTTCTTC
d_call: .; v_call: TRBV10-3; j_call: TRBJ1-1; clone_size: few; cdr3_aa: CAISESSRVGTEAFF; cdr3_nt: TGTGCCATCAGTGAGTCATCGAGGGTTGGCACTGAAGCTTTCTTT
d_call: .; v_call: TRBV11-2; j_call: TRBJ2-7; clone_size: few; cdr3_aa: CASSLDGASDEQYF; cdr3_nt: TGTGCCAGCAGCTTAGATGGCGCTAGCGACGAGCAGTACTTC
d_call: .; v_call: TRBV6-6; j_call: TRBJ2-5; clone_size: .; cdr3_aa: CASSYQDPRETQYF; cdr3_nt: TGTGCCAGCAGTTACCAGGACCCGCGGGAGACCCAGTACTTC
d_call: .; v_call: TRBV19; j_call: TRBJ2-3; clone_size: .; cdr3_aa: CASSIGGYGTDTQYF; cdr3_nt: TGTGCCAGTAGTATAGGTGGCTACGGCACAGATACGCAGTATTTT
d_call: .; v_call: TRBV29-1; j_call: TRBJ2-5; clone_size: .; cdr3_aa: CSASGGVETQYF; cdr3_nt: TGCAGCGCCTCAGGAGGGGTGGAGACCCAGTACTTC
d_call: TRBD2; v_call: TRBV20-1; j_call: TRBJ2-1; clone_size: few; cdr3_aa: CSPSEPGGSLQGQFF; cdr3_nt: TGCAGTCCCTCTGAGCCGGGAGGTAGCCTACAAGGGCAGTTCTTC
d_call: TRBD2; v_call: TRBV27; j_call: TRBJ2-1; clone_size: few; cdr3_aa: CASSLWAGGEIYNEQFF; cdr3_nt: TGTGCCAGCAGTTTATGGGCTGGGGGGGAGATATACAATGAGCAGTTCTTC
d_call: .; v_call: TRBV12-3/TRBV12-4; j_call: TRBJ2-5; clone_size: few; cdr3_aa: CASSLGLGLGETQYF; cdr3_nt: TGTGCCAGCAGTTTAGGGCTGGGTTTAGGGGAGACCCAGTACTTC
d_call: .; v_call: TRBV20-1; j_call: TRBJ2-3; clone_size: few; cdr3_aa: CSARVVGGADTQYF; cdr3_nt: TGCAGTGCTAGAGTGGTGGGGGGAGCAGATACGCAGTATTTT
d_call: .; v_call: TRBV20-1; j_call: TRBJ2-7; clone_size: .; cdr3_aa: CSARDRGLFYEQYF; cdr3_nt: TGCAGTGCTAGAGATCGGGGGCTGTTCTACGAGCAGTACTTC
d_call: .; v_call: TRBV5-1; j_call: TRBJ2-3; clone_size: .; cdr3_aa: CASSLAGRLVSTDTQYF; cdr3_nt: TGCGCCAGCAGCTTGGCCGGGCGGCTGGTAAGCACAGATACGCAGTATTTT
d_call: TRBD1; v_call: TRBV4-2; j_call: TRBJ2-1; clone_size: few; cdr3_aa: CASSPRGQGSYNEQFF; cdr3_nt: TGTGCCAGCAGCCCCCGGGGACAGGGCTCCTACAATGAGCAGTTCTTC
d_call: TRBD2; v_call: TRBV24-1; j_call: TRBJ2-5; clone_size: many; cdr3_aa: CATSPWGGEKQETQYF; cdr3_nt: TGTGCCACCAGTCCCTGGGGGGGAGAGAAACAAGAGACCCAGTACTTC
d_call: .; v_call: TRBV7-9; j_call: TRBJ1-1; clone_size: .; cdr3_aa: CASSPGGQSEAFF; cdr3_nt: TGTGCCAGCAGCCCCGGAGGGCAATCTGAAGCTTTCTTT
d_call: .; v_call: TRBV6-1; j_call: TRBJ2-1; clone_size: .; cdr3_aa: CASSELLKYNEQFF; cdr3_nt: TGTGCCAGCAGTGAATTACTAAAATACAATGAGCAGTTCTTC
d_call: TRBD1; v_call: TRBV3-1; j_call: TRBJ1-1; clone_size: .; cdr3_aa: CASSPRDRGRNTEAFF; cdr3_nt: TGTGCCAGCAGCCCCAGGGACAGGGGGCGGAACACTGAAGCTTTCTTT
d_call: TRBD2; v_call: TRBV12-5; j_call: TRBJ2-6; clone_size: .; cdr3_aa: CATKGGGRGGANVLTF; cdr3_nt: TGTGCTACCAAAGGCGGGGGTAGAGGTGGGGCCAACGTCCTGACTTTC
d_call: .; v_call: TRBV7-8; j_call: TRBJ1-5; clone_size: few; cdr3_aa: CASSLEASGQPQHF; cdr3_nt: TGTGCCAGCAGCTTAGAGGCCTCGGGTCAGCCCCAGCATTTT
d_call: TRBD2; v_call: TRBV28; j_call: TRBJ2-5; clone_size: .; cdr3_aa: CASRPTSGGAKETQYF; cdr3_nt: TGTGCCAGCAGACCAACTAGCGGGGGGGCGAAAGAGACCCAGTACTTC
d_call: .; v_call: TRBV24-1; j_call: TRBJ2-3; clone_size: few; cdr3_aa: CATSDYGRGTQYF; cdr3_nt: TGTGCCACCAGTGATTACGGCAGAGGTACGCAGTATTTT
d_call: .; v_call: TRBV11-2; j_call: TRBJ2-7; clone_size: .; cdr3_aa: CASSHRTVKGYEQYF; cdr3_nt: TGTGCCAGCAGCCACCGGACAGTCAAGGGTTACGAGCAGTACTTC
d_call: .; v_call: TRBV29-1; j_call: TRBJ1-6; clone_size: .; cdr3_aa: CSGRESYNSPLHF; cdr3_nt: TGCAGCGGAAGAGAAAGCTATAATTCACCCCTCCACTTT
d_call: .; v_call: TRBV16; j_call: TRBJ1-1; clone_size: .; cdr3_aa: CASSPVPQLNTEAFF; cdr3_nt: TGTGCCAGCAGCCCCGTCCCGCAGCTGAACACTGAAGCTTTCTTT
d_call: .; v_call: TRBV4-2; j_call: TRBJ1-6; clone_size: few; cdr3_aa: CASSQVRGHSPLHF; cdr3_nt: TGTGCCAGCAGCCAAGTTAGAGGACATTCACCCCTCCACTTT
d_call: .; v_call: TRBV7-9; j_call: TRBJ1-2; clone_size: .; cdr3_aa: CASSLVGTIYGYTF; cdr3_nt: TGTGCCAGCAGCTTAGTAGGGACAATCTATGGCTACACCTTC
d_call: .; v_call: TRBV3-1; j_call: TRBJ2-1; clone_size: .; cdr3_aa: CASSQTRTEEDEQFF; cdr3_nt: TGTGCCAGCAGCCAAACCCGGACCGAGGAGGACGAGCAGTTCTTC
d_call: TRBD1; v_call: TRBV20-1; j_call: TRBJ2-3; clone_size: .; cdr3_aa: CSARAPRGLTDTQYF; cdr3_nt: TGCAGTGCTAGAGCTCCCAGGGGGCTTACAGATACGCAGTATTTT
d_call: TRBD1; v_call: TRBV6-6; j_call: TRBJ2-3; clone_size: .; cdr3_aa: CASRLTSRGQDTQYF; cdr3_nt: TGTGCCAGCAGACTTACGTCGAGGGGGCAAGATACGCAGTATTTT
d_call: .; v_call: TRBV15; j_call: TRBJ2-5; clone_size: once; cdr3_aa: CATSRVAEAETQYF; cdr3_nt: TGTGCCACCAGCAGAGTGGCTGAGGCAGAGACCCAGTACTTC
d_call: TRBD2; v_call: TRBV7-2; j_call: TRBJ2-7; clone_size: .; cdr3_aa: CASSSLSGGDHEQYF; cdr3_nt: TGTGCCAGCAGCTCCCTAAGCGGGGGGGATCACGAGCAGTACTTC
d_call: .; v_call: TRBV11-1; j_call: TRBJ1-1; clone_size: .; cdr3_aa: CASSAPGGTEAFF; cdr3_nt: TGTGCCAGCAGCGCTCCTGGAGGAACTGAAGCTTTCTTT
d_call: .; v_call: TRBV3-1; j_call: TRBJ2-1; clone_size: .; cdr3_aa: CASSQGRQFF; cdr3_nt: TGTGCCAGCAGCCAGGGGAGGCAGTTCTTC
d_call: .; v_call: TRBV4-1; j_call: TRBJ2-7; clone_size: .; cdr3_aa: CASSQEGVNYYEQYF; cdr3_nt: TGCGCCAGCAGCCAAGAAGGAGTAAACTACTACGAGCAGTACTTC